This paragraph covers one TCR beta chain sequence. As yet, its antigen is unknown. The data belong to a study of CD8+ T cells in alopecia areata. Study-level background: Tofacitinib administration to treated patients was oral, at 5 to 10 mg twice daily.

Extracted RNA was reverse transcribed into cDNA, the sequencing template. The table came from immunoSEQ multiplex PCR; TCRdb's copy has only in-frame clones and leaves some out. Among 150,000 or so clones listed, about 89% were seen once. The CDR3 runs to 16 residues. V was cut by 5 bases and J by 0 bases, with 14 bases left in between. Germline CDR1 reads SGHVS; CDR2 reads FQNEAQ. Study-level points and caveats: Greater clonality was observed in lesional scalp samples, especially alopecia totalis/universalis, versus normal scalp.

This clonotype was sampled from a human donor with alopecia areata. This sample comprised CD8+ T cells sorted from blood, obtained at week 0. The genes are TRBV7-8 and TRBJ2-4; D is unresolved. CDR3 DNA: TGTGCCAGCAGCCCCCGCTCGGACGAAGCCAAAAACATTCAGTACTTC. This encodes CASSPRSDEAKNIQYF.